Listed here are 21 T cell receptor beta chains from one sample, sequenced in a study of beta chain features in type 1 diabetes. The antigens these receptors bind are not known. Study-wide results and limits: In all four CD4+ subsets, TCRB CDR3 length was significantly, moderately reduced in type 1 diabetes.

The isolated RNA, all of it, was reverse transcribed, so expressed TCRB transcripts were what got sequenced. Repertoires were generated with immunoSEQ multiplex PCR, while TCRdb's copy carries only in-frame clones and drops some. The sample lists 300,000 to 350,000 clones, around 9% occurring once. Source material: central memory CD4+ T cells from blood. These receptor sequences come from a man younger than 45 with type 1 diabetes.

The chain couples TRBV7-9 to TRBJ1-3, with D perhaps matching TRBD1 (6 bases). CDR3 length equals 14 residues. The V gene lost 2 bases and the J gene lost 3 bases, with 8 bases spanning the gap. Germline CDR1 reads SEHNR; CDR2 reads FQNEAQ (reference sequence). The CDR3 bases are TGTGCCAGCAGCTTACTGGACAGTGGAAACACCATATATTTT. This gives the protein CASSLLDSGNTIYF.

The rearrangement uses TRBV6-5 and TRBJ1-1; D remains unclear. Looked up from germline, CDR1 is MNHEY and CDR2 is SVGAGI. This CDR3 spans 14 amino acids. With 3 bases removed from V and 4 bases from J, the gap between germline ends came to 12 bases. DNA for the CDR3: TGTGCCAGCAGTTATTGGGGAGACTCCACTGAAGCTTTCTTT. This translates into CASSYWGDSTEAFF.

This clone was seen a handful of times. V gene TRBV5-4 combines with J gene TRBJ1-1; D might be TRBD1 (5 bases). Trimming cost V 0 bases and J 1 base, with 10 bases left between them. Germline V gene data show CDR1 as SGHNT and CDR2 as YYREEE (reference sequence). This CDR3 region has 15 residues. This chain's CDR3 is CASSLGGAGNTEAFF. CDR3 DNA sequence: TGTGCCAGCAGCTTGGGGGGCGCAGGGAACACTGAAGCTTTCTTT.

The table lists this clone with a few counts. The V and J genes are TRBV10-3 and TRBJ1-5; D possibly corresponds to TRBD1 (5 bases). The CDR3 runs 15 residues. Germline V gives CDR1 ENHRY, CDR2 SYGVKD. Trimming removed 8 bases from V and 0 bases from J, with 14 bases in between. The chain's CDR3 is CAIGGGAASNQPQHF. The CDR3 region has the DNA TGTGCCATCGGAGGTGGGGCAGCTAGCAATCAGCCCCAGCATTTT.

This clone was picked up a small number of times. The chain uses TRBV6-5 and TRBJ1-2, with 8 bases aligning to TRBD1. V shed 6 bases, J shed 0 bases, and the junction held 6 bases outside the gene matches. The CDR3 length is 15 residues. Looked up from germline, CDR1 is MNHEY and CDR2 is SVGAGI. The CDR3 region is CASRKTGVSNYGYTF. In nucleotides, the CDR3 is TGTGCCAGCAGAAAGACAGGGGTCTCTAACTATGGCTACACCTTC.

The chain combines TRBV29-1 with TRBJ2-7; 9 nucleotides align to TRBD1. The CDR3 is 17 amino acids. V trimming: 1 base; J trimming: 5 bases; junction bases outside the gene matches: 15. Per germline, CDR1 SQVTM and CDR2 ANQGSEA. The CDR3 reads CSVEARGGDREVHEQYF. The DNA for the CDR3 is TGCAGCGTTGAAGCCAGAGGGGGGGACAGGGAGGTCCACGAGCAGTACTTC.

The chain joins TRBV4-1 to TRBJ1-4; D ambiguous. Germline V gene data show CDR1 as MGHRA and CDR2 as YSYEKL. The CDR3 has 15 residues. The ends were cut back, 1 base at V and 4 bases at J, with 10 bases in the middle. The CDR3 DNA follows: TGCGCCAGCAGCCAAGGGTGGGGTATTAATGAAAAACTGTTTTTT. Residues: CASSQGWGINEKLFF.

V is TRBV2 and J is TRBJ2-3; a weak D match, TRBD2 (5 bases). The V end lost 4 bases, the J end lost 0 bases, and 8 bases lay between the germline ends. The CDR3 consists of 14 residues. Germline-derived CDR1 and CDR2 are SNHLY and FYNNEI. As DNA, the CDR3 is TGTGCCAGCAGTGCCCGGACTAGCACAGATACGCAGTATTTT. Its translation is CASSARTSTDTQYF.

The CDR3 coding sequence is TGCAGCGTTGTTACATACGAGCAGTACTTC. It yields the protein CSVVTYEQYF. The rearrangement joins TRBV29-1 to TRBJ2-7; D remains ambiguous. The germline gives CDR1 SQVTM, CDR2 ANQGSEA. V was cut by 4 bases and J by 4 bases, with 5 bases left in between. CDR3 length: 10 residues.

This clone was observed a handful of times. The chain has TRBV30 and TRBJ2-1; possible D gene TRBD2, 5 bases. V was trimmed by 0 bases and J by 6 bases, leaving 9 bases between them. Per the germline V gene, CDR1 is GTSNPN and CDR2 is SVGIG (reference sequence). The CDR3 has 13 amino acids. The CDR3 is CAWSVGLRNEQFF. In DNA, the CDR3 is TGTGCCTGGAGTGTCGGACTTCGCAATGAGCAGTTCTTC.

This clone was observed a few times. This chain links TRBV4-3 with TRBJ2-1; 7 bases fit TRBD2. This CDR3 comprises 17 residues. The trim removed 4 bases at V and 9 bases at J, leaving 18 bases unmatched. The germline V gene has CDR1 LGHNA and CDR2 YSLEER. CDR3 residues: CASSPRLTSWAPGEQFF. Here the CDR3 DNA reads TGCGCCAGCAGCCCCCGCCTGACTAGCTGGGCCCCGGGTGAGCAGTTCTTC.

This clone showed up just a few times. The V gene is TRBV29-1, the J gene TRBJ2-7; D is unresolved. Looked up from germline, CDR1 is SQVTM and CDR2 is ANQGSEA. The CDR3 extends over 10 amino acids. V gave up 6 bases and J gave up 1 base, with 4 bases separating them. This CDR3 reads CSVESYEQYF. CDR3 sequence (DNA): TGCAGCGTAGAGTCCTACGAGCAGTACTTC.

Only a few counts were recorded for this clone. V usage is TRBV6-5 and J usage is TRBJ2-7, with TRBD2 as a possible D gene (5 bases). The V gene's germline CDR1 is MNHEY and CDR2 SVGAGI. The CDR3 extends over 13 amino acids. V gave up 3 bases and J gave up 7 bases, with 13 bases separating them. CDR3 nucleotide sequence: TGTGCCAGCAGTTATAACGGGATGGGGGAGCAGTACTTC. Protein product: CASSYNGMGEQYF.

This clone came up a few times. The rearrangement uses TRBV28 and TRBJ2-1, with a weak D call TRBD2 (6 bases). V was shortened by 6 bases and J by 3 bases, with 15 bases between the two germline ends. The CDR3 spans 15 residues. Germline CDR1 is MDHEN and CDR2 is SYDVKM. CDR3 DNA sequence: TGTGCCAGCAGCCTGGGGACTTATAACTACAATGAGCAGTTCTTC. This gives the protein CASSLGTYNYNEQFF. Full variable domain (rest looked up from reference TRBV28 and TRBJ2-1): DVKVTQSSRYLVKRTGEKVFLECVQDMDHENMFWYRQDPGLGLRLIYFSYDVKMKEKGDIPEGYSVSREKKERFSLILESASTNQTSMYLCASSLGTYNYNEQFFGPGTRLTVL.

The chain combines TRBV9 with TRBJ2-1, with 7 nucleotides matching TRBD1. The CDR3 spans 15 residues. Germline lookup yields CDR1 SGDLS and CDR2 YYNGEE. V shed 3 bases, J shed 6 bases, and the junction held 9 bases outside the gene matches. The CDR3 nucleotides are TGTGCCAGCAGCGCCACAGGGGAAAACGGCAATGAGCAGTTCTTC. It encodes CASSATGENGNEQFF.

This clone appeared many times. This chain links TRBV18 with TRBJ1-1, with 7 nucleotides matching TRBD1. This CDR3 is 15 amino acids long. V gave up 4 bases and J gave up 0 bases; unmatched junction bases: 5. Per germline, CDR1 KGHSH and CDR2 LQKENI. The CDR3 reads CASSRDRSMNTEAFF. The CDR3 DNA reads TGTGCCAGCTCACGGGACAGATCCATGAACACTGAAGCTTTCTTT. Based on the CDR3 plus reference TRBV18 and TRBJ1-1, the full variable domain is NAGVMQNPRHLVRRRGQEARLRCSPMKGHSHVYWYRQLPEEGLKFMVYLQKENIIDESGMPKERFSAEFPKEGPSILRIQQVVRGDSAAYFCASSRDRSMNTEAFFGQGTRLTVV.

Concerning this clone itself: This CDR3 is also generated by other DNA sequences in the sample. The CDR3 region has the DNA TGCGCCAGCAGCCAGGATGGGACCCTGGGCTACACCTTC. Translation: CASSQDGTLGYTF. V usage is TRBV4-3 and J usage is TRBJ1-2, with D possibly TRBD1 on 5 matching bases. Per germline, CDR1 LGHNA and CDR2 YSLEER. Deletions cut 3 bases from V and 8 bases from J, with 13 bases between. The CDR3 is 13 residues long.

The chain links TRBV30 to TRBJ2-5; 11 bases map to TRBD1. The J call is doubtful: the DNA matches TRBJ2-7 better. In germline, CDR1 is GTSNPN, CDR2 SVGIG (reference sequence). CDR3 size: 14 residues. CDR3 in amino acids: CAWSRGQGDDEQYF. In DNA form, the CDR3 reads TGTGCCTGGAGTAGGGGACAGGGGGACGACGAGCAGTACTTC.

This chain connects TRBV7-2 to TRBJ2-7; 11 bases map to TRBD1. This CDR3 region has 16 residues. Germline V gives CDR1 SGHTA, CDR2 FQGNSA. V was pared by 6 bases and J by 4 bases, with 11 bases of the junction left unmatched. The CDR3 region is CASRPTGTGGTYEQYF. CDR3 DNA: TGTGCCAGCAGACCTACCGGGACAGGGGGAACATACGAGCAGTACTTC.

Concerning this clone itself: This may stem from a read error, because a much larger clone lies one nucleotide away. The chain is built from TRBV9 and TRBJ2-7, with 9 positions matching TRBD2. The V and J ends lost 4 bases and 1 base, in that order; junction bases with no gene match: 21. The CDR3 sequence is 20 residues long. Germline assignment: CDR1 SGDLS and CDR2 YYNGEE. The CDR3 DNA reads as TGTGCCAGCAGCTTCCACCCGGGGCGAGCGGGGGGCGCTTCTTCCTACGAGCAGTACTTC. Protein product: CASSFHPGRAGGASSYEQYF.

The chain employs TRBV5-6 and TRBJ2-5; 12 bases fit TRBD2. The trim removed 4 bases at V and 3 bases at J, leaving 13 bases unmatched. The CDR3 covers 18 residues. CDR1 is SGHDT and CDR2 is YYEEEE in the germline V gene. CDR3 nucleotides: TGTGCCAGCAGCCCCGTGGTACCACTAGCGGGGGGTGAAGAGACCCAGTACTTC. This sequence encodes CASSPVVPLAGGEETQYF.